The 19 T cell receptor beta chains below were found in one sample sequenced in a study of blood T cell repertoires in COVID-19. Sequencing used immunoSEQ multiplex PCR; TCRdb keeps in-frame clones, though not all of them. Among approximately 200,000 clones listed, 80% to 85% were seen once. The source material was peripheral blood. The receptor source for this set is a woman between 55 and 75 years old with acute or convalescent COVID-19.

This chain uses TRBV5-4 with TRBJ1-1; 9 bases align to TRBD1. CDR3 length: 14 amino acids. V was clipped by 3 bases and J by 4 bases; unmatched bases: 4. Germline-derived CDR1 and CDR2 are SGHNT and YYREEE (reference sequence). The CDR3 is CASSSKTGGTEAFF. CDR3 nucleotides: TGTGCCAGCAGCTCCAAGACAGGGGGCACTGAAGCTTTCTTT.

This chain connects TRBV19 to TRBJ1-1, with D maybe TRBD1 (5 bases). Trimming took 6 bases from V and 4 from J, leaving 9 bases between them. Per germline, CDR1 LNHDA and CDR2 SQIVND (reference sequence). The CDR3 is 12 amino acids. In DNA form, the CDR3 reads TGTGCCAGTAGAGGGGTCCCCACTGAAGCTTTCTTT. Translation: CASRGVPTEAFF.

This rearrangement joins TRBV5-6 to TRBJ1-2; 8 bases agree with TRBD1. Germline trimming cut 2 bases from V and 8 bases from J; bases unmatched to any gene: 5. This CDR3 contains 13 residues. CDR1 and CDR2 from the germline V gene are SGHDT and YYEEEE. The CDR3 loop is CASSFGQGGGYTF. The CDR3 DNA sequence: TGTGCCAGCAGCTTTGGACAGGGAGGGGGCTACACCTTC. Full variable domain (rest looked up from reference TRBV5-6 and TRBJ1-2): DAGVTQSPTHLIKTRGQQVTLRCSPKSGHDTVSWYQQALGQGPQFIFQYYEEEERQRGNFPDRFSGHQFPNYSSELNVNALLLGDSALYLCASSFGQGGGYTFGSGTRLTVV.

The rearrangement links TRBV28 to TRBJ2-2; perhaps TRBD1 as D (6 bases). The CDR3 consists of 18 residues. Germline V lookup: CDR1 MDHEN, CDR2 SYDVKM. V gave up 4 bases and J gave up 8 bases, with 26 bases separating them. The CDR3 sequence is CASSSPGTGTTERGELFF. The CDR3 bases are TGTGCCAGCAGTTCGCCCGGAACCGGGACAACGGAAAGGGGGGAGCTGTTTTTT.

This clone was detected only once. Distinct nucleotide sequences in the sample also encode this CDR3. The V call is TRBV9, the J call TRBJ1-2; tentative D call: TRBD1 (6 bases). Trimming cost V 0 bases and J 5 bases, with 11 bases left between them. The CDR3 has 14 residues. The V gene's germline CDR1 is SGDLS and CDR2 YYNGEE. Written as DNA, the CDR3 is TGTGCCAGCAGCGTAGGTGGGGGGGCATATGGCTACACCTTC. Amino acid sequence: CASSVGGGAYGYTF.

The sample holds a few counts of this clone. Here the CDR3 DNA reads TGCAGCGTTGAAGAGGGGGGACTTTGGGCTTTCTTT. Translation gives CSVEEGGLWAFF. V and J are TRBV29-1 and TRBJ1-1, with D possibly TRBD1 on 5 matching bases. This CDR3 region has 12 residues. V was clipped by 0 bases and J by 11 bases, with 13 bases between them. Germline CDR1 and CDR2: SQVTM and ANQGSEA. Filled out from reference TRBV29-1 and TRBJ1-1, the complete variable domain reads SAVISQKPSRDICQRGTSLTIQCQVDSQVTMMFWYRQQPGQSLTLIATANQGSEATYESGFVIDKFPISRPNLTFSTLTVSNMSPEDSSIYLCSVEEGGLWAFFGQGTRLTVV.

This clone was seen once. The chain has TRBV3-1 (or the pseudogene TRBV3-2) and TRBJ1-1, with D unclear. The V gene lost 1 base and the J gene lost 4 bases, with 10 bases spanning the gap. CDR1 and CDR2 (germline): LGHDT, YNNKEL (reference sequence). The CDR3 is 14 amino acids. CDR3 region: CASSQVEGITEAFF. DNA for the CDR3: TGTGCCAGCAGCCAAGTGGAGGGTATCACTGAAGCTTTCTTT.

The count of this clone is one. The V and J genes are TRBV7-2 and TRBJ1-4, with TRBD1 matching 10 bases. The CDR3 has 15 amino acids. Germline loops: CDR1 SGHTA, CDR2 FQGNSA. The V gene end was trimmed by 5 bases and the J gene end by 11 bases; junction bases not matched to a gene: 11. This CDR3 reads CASSLLRDRGDKLFF. CDR3 DNA: TGTGCCAGCAGCCTCCTCCGGGACAGGGGAGACAAACTGTTTTTT.

The V and J genes are TRBV30 and TRBJ1-1, with a tentative D call TRBD1 (6 bases). CDR3 size: 12 residues. With 3 bases removed from V and 11 bases from J, the gap between germline ends came to 16 bases. The germline V gene encodes CDR1 GTSNPN and CDR2 SVGIG (reference sequence). CDR3 in amino acids: CAWREQGPGAFF. The CDR3 DNA reads TGTGCCTGGAGAGAACAGGGACCTGGGGCTTTCTTT.

The chain combines TRBV4-1 with TRBJ2-1; TRBD2 agrees at 8 bases. The J segment lost 4 bases and the V segment lost 0 bases, leaving 20 bases of the junction unmatched. The CDR3 covers 21 residues. CDR1 is MGHRA, CDR2 YSYEKL, per germline. In DNA form, the CDR3 reads TGCGCCAGCAGCCAAGATGCCCCGCGGGTAGCGGGGCATCCATTTTACAATGAGCAGTTCTTC. Protein: CASSQDAPRVAGHPFYNEQFF.

This chain joins TRBV30 and TRBJ2-2, with unresolved D. The germline V gene has CDR1 GTSNPN and CDR2 SVGIG (reference sequence). The CDR3 runs 13 residues. Trimming took off 1 base at V and 1 base at J, with 4 bases between the two ends. In DNA, the CDR3 is TGTGCCTGGAGTGACAGGAACACCGGGGAGCTGTTTTTT. This gives the protein CAWSDRNTGELFF.

This clone appeared a single time. The rearrangement joins TRBV4-1 to TRBJ1-5; D might be TRBD1 (6 bases). The germline CDR1 and CDR2 sequences are MGHRA and YSYEKL. The CDR3 totals 18 residues. Between the trimmed V and J ends, which lost 1 base and 0 bases, there was a span of 16 bases. DNA of the CDR3: TGCGCCAGCAGCCAAGGAAACAGGGCGTGGGGTAGCAATCAGCCCCAGCATTTT. This gives the protein CASSQGNRAWGSNQPQHF.

This clone was detected only a few times. The same CDR3 arises from other DNA sequences in this sample as well. The V call is TRBV12-3 or TRBV12-4, the J call TRBJ1-1, with D possibly being TRBD1 (5 bases). V lost 3 bases and J 1 base, leaving 6 bases between the germline ends. The CDR3 has 13 residues. The CDR3 DNA follows: TGTGCCAGCAGTTTTACAGGGAACACTGAAGCTTTCTTT. This codes for CASSFTGNTEAFF.

The rearrangement uses TRBV27 and TRBJ1-1; D remains unclear. CDR1 and CDR2 from the germline V gene are MNHEY and SMNVEV (reference sequence). Trimming took off 3 bases at V and 5 bases at J, with 13 bases between the two ends. The CDR3 runs to 14 residues. The DNA for the CDR3 is TGTGCCAGCAGTTTGTCGAGGGCCGTTACTGAAGCTTTCTTT. It encodes CASSLSRAVTEAFF.

V gene TRBV20-1 combines with J gene TRBJ1-2; a possible D gene is TRBD1 (5 bases). V dropped 3 bases and J dropped 7 bases, with 9 bases sitting between them. Germline V gives CDR1 DFQATT, CDR2 SNEGSKA (reference sequence). CDR3 length: 11 residues. The CDR3 reads CSASPGPGYTF. CDR3 coding DNA: TGCAGTGCTAGCCCAGGGCCTGGCTACACCTTC.

This chain connects TRBV7-8 to TRBJ1-1, with 7 positions matching TRBD1. This CDR3 contains 16 residues. V dropped 7 bases and J dropped 0; count of bases not matched to a gene: 11. Germline CDR1 reads SGHVS; CDR2 reads FQNEAQ. The CDR3 loop is CASNPMRGLMNTEAFF. CDR3 sequence (DNA): TGTGCCAGCAACCCAATGAGGGGGCTCATGAACACTGAAGCTTTCTTT.

V and J are TRBV6-2 or TRBV6-3 and TRBJ1-1; 10 bases line up with TRBD1. The CDR3 consists of 14 residues. With 6 bases clipped from V and 1 base from J, the junction kept 2 bases outside the gene matches. Germline V CDR1 and CDR2: MNHEY, SVGEGT. CDR3 sequence (DNA): TGTGCCAGCAGCCGGGACAGGGGGAACACTGAAGCTTTCTTT. Translation gives CASSRDRGNTEAFF.

The rearrangement uses TRBV28 and TRBJ1-6; possibly TRBD1 for D (6 bases). The V gene's germline CDR1 is MDHEN and CDR2 SYDVKM. V was clipped by 11 bases and J by 4 bases, with 12 bases between them. CDR3 size: 13 residues. The CDR3 nucleotides read TGTGCCGGGGGGGGGCAGTATAATTCACCCCTCCACTTT. It specifies CAGGGQYNSPLHF.

The chain links TRBV19 to TRBJ2-3; TRBD1 matches at 8 bases. The V gene's germline CDR1 is LNHDA and CDR2 SQIVND (reference sequence). V lost 11 bases to trimming and J lost 1 base; unmatched junction nucleotides: 8. The CDR3 length is 14 residues. As DNA, the CDR3 is TGTGCCTCCTCGTTGGGACAGGGCACAGATACGCAGTATTTT. Its protein product is CASSLGQGTDTQYF.